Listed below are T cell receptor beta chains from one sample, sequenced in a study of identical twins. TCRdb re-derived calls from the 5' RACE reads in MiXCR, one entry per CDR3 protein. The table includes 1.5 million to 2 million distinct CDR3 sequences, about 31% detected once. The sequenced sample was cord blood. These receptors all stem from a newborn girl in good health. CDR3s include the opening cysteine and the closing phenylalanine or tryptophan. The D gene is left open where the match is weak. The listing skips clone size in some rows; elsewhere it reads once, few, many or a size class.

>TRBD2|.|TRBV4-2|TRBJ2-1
CASSQVAGAPYNEQFF
TGTGCCAGCAGCCAAGTAGCGGGGGCCCCCTACAATGAGCAGTTCTTC
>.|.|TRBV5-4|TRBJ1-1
CASSLAITEMNTEAFF
TGTGCCAGCAGCTTGGCAATTACAGAGATGAACACTGAAGCTTTCTTT
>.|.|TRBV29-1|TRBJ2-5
CSVDWPRRGETQYF
TGCAGCGTTGATTGGCCCCGGAGGGGGGAGACCCAGTACTTC
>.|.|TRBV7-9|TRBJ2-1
CASSFGLLPNEQFF
TGTGCCAGCAGCTTTGGGCTACTCCCAAATGAGCAGTTCTTC
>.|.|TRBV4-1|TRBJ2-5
CASSQAPVSQGTQYF
TGCGCCAGCAGCCAGGCCCCCGTCTCACAAGGGACCCAGTACTTC
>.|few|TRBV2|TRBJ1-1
CASGDTEAFF
TGTGCCAGCGGGGACACTGAAGCTTTCTTT
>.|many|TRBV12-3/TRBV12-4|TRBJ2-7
CASSLGPVAYEQYF
TGTGCCAGCAGTTTGGGCCCAGTGGCCTACGAGCAGTACTTC
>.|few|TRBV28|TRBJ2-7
CASSLEGPTLREQYF
TGTGCCAGCAGTTTAGAGGGACCCACTCTGCGCGAGCAGTACTTC
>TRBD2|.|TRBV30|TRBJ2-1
CARGTSGGFVEQFF
TGTGCGCGAGGGACTAGCGGGGGTTTCGTTGAGCAGTTCTTC
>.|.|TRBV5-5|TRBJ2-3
CASSLRGGQSTDTQYF
TGTGCCAGCAGCTTGAGGGGGGGCCAGAGTACAGATACGCAGTATTTT
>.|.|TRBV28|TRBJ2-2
CASTKAPRVTGELFF
TGTGCCAGCACCAAGGCTCCGAGGGTCACCGGGGAGCTGTTTTTT
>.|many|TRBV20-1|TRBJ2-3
CSASFGSTDTQYF
TGCAGTGCTAGTTTCGGGAGCACAGATACGCAGTATTTT
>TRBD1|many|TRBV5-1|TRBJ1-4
CASSSGTGEKLFF
TGCGCCAGCAGCTCCGGGACAGGGGAAAAACTGTTTTTT
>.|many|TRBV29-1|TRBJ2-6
CSVEGSGANVLTF
TGCAGCGTTGAAGGCTCTGGGGCCAACGTCCTGACTTTC
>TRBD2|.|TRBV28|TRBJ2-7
CANSPTGLAGYEQYF
TGTGCCAACAGTCCGACGGGACTAGCGGGATACGAGCAGTACTTC
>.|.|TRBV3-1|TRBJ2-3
CASSQRATTDTQYF
TGTGCCAGCAGCCAAAGAGCGACCACAGATACGCAGTATTTT
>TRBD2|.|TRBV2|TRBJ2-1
CASSELGGSNNEQFF
TGTGCCAGCAGTGAACTGGGGGGGAGCAACAATGAGCAGTTCTTC
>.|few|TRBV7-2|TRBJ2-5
CASSSAGARPETQYF
TGTGCCAGCAGCTCGGCAGGGGCCCGCCCGGAGACCCAGTACTTC
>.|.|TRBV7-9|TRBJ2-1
CASTGAPSMILAYNGQFF
TGTGCCAGCACCGGAGCCCCTAGCATGATACTAGCTTACAATGGGCAGTTCTTC
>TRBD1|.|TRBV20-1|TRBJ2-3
CSALRPGQGATDTQYF
TGCAGTGCTCTTAGACCGGGACAGGGGGCAACAGATACGCAGTATTTT
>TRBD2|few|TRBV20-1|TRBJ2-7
CSARGTRGTSGNYEQYF
TGCAGTGCTAGAGGAACACGTGGGACTAGCGGGAACTACGAGCAGTACTTC
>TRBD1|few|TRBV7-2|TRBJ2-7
CASSLEGDRYYEQYF
TGTGCCAGCAGCTTAGAGGGGGACAGGTACTACGAGCAGTACTTC
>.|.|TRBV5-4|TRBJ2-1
CASSRPWTERNEQFF
TGTGCCAGCAGCCGACCATGGACGGAGAGGAATGAGCAGTTCTTC
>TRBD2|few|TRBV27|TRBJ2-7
CASSLIAGVYNEQYF
TGTGCCAGCAGCTTAATAGCGGGGGTCTACAATGAGCAGTACTTC
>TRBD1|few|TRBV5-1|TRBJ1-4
CASSAGTASEKLFF
TGCGCCAGCAGCGCCGGGACAGCCTCTGAAAAACTGTTTTTT
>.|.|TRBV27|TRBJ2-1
CASSSPRSSYNEQFF
TGTGCCAGCAGTTCCCCCCGGAGCTCCTACAATGAGCAGTTCTTC
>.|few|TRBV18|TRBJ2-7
CASSPPTGPSGEQYF
TGTGCCAGCTCACCACCGACAGGCCCGTCTGGCGAGCAGTACTTC
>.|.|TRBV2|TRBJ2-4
CASSRTYVSDEQYF
TGTGCCAGCTCTAGGACCTATGTATCCGATGAGCAGTACTTC
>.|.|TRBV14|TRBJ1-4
CASSRYGTGSWEKLFF
TGTGCCAGCAGCCGATACGGCACAGGGAGTTGGGAAAAACTGTTTTTT
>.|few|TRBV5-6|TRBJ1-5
CASSLLGPYSNQPQHF
TGTGCCAGCAGCCTGTTGGGGCCCTATAGCAATCAGCCCCAGCATTTT
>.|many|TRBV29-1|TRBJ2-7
CSGRGQFYEQYF
TGCAGCGGAAGAGGTCAGTTCTACGAGCAGTACTTC
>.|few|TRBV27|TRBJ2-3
CASIFWGDTQYF
TGTGCCAGCATCTTTTGGGGGGATACGCAGTATTTT
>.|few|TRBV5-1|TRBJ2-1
CASSPDANEQFF
TGCGCCAGCAGCCCGGATGCCAATGAGCAGTTCTTC
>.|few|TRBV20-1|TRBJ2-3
CSARGSAMVGGADTQYF
TGCAGTGCCAGGGGCTCCGCCATGGTTGGTGGGGCAGATACGCAGTATTTT
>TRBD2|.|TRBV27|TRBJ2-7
CASSLFPSGGAGEQYF
TGTGCCAGCAGTTTATTCCCTAGCGGGGGGGCCGGCGAGCAGTACTTC
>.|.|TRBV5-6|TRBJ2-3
CASSFFIVSTDTQYF
TGTGCCAGCAGCTTTTTTATCGTTAGCACAGATACGCAGTATTTT
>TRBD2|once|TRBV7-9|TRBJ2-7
CATYTRLAGLNYNEQYF
TGTGCCACCTACACCCGACTAGCGGGCCTCAACTACAATGAGCAGTACTTC
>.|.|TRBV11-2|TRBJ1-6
CASSLRTGTLGDSPLHF
TGTGCCAGCAGCCTTCGGACGGGGACGTTGGGGGATTCACCCCTCCACTTT
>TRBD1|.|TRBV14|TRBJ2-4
CASSQDDRENIQYF
TGTGCCAGCAGCCAAGACGACAGGGAGAACATTCAGTACTTC
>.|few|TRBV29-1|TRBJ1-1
CSVEAGIRAFF
TGCAGCGTTGAGGCCGGGATCAGAGCTTTCTTT
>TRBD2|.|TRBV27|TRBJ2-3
CASSLYGGGLLVPDTQYF
TGTGCCAGCAGTTTATACGGGGGAGGGCTCCTGGTCCCAGATACGCAGTATTTT
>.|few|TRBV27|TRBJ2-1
CASSVGWEQFF
TGTGCCAGCAGTGTGGGTTGGGAGCAGTTCTTC
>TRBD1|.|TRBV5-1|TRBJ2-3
CASSFLTGGRGTDTQYF
TGCGCCAGCAGCTTCTTAACAGGGGGAAGGGGCACAGATACGCAGTATTTT
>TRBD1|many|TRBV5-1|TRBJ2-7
CASSLTGGKYEQYF
TGCGCCAGCAGCCTGACAGGGGGCAAGTACGAGCAGTACTTC
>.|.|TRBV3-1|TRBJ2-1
CASSQTVGTHYNEQFF
TGTGCCAGCAGCCAAACCGTGGGGACACATTACAATGAGCAGTTCTTC
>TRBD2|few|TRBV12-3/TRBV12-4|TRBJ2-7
CASSYWREWYEQYF
TGTGCCAGCAGTTACTGGCGGGAGTGGTACGAGCAGTACTTC